A selection of T cell receptor beta chains follows, all from one sample in a study of T cells in Graves' hyperthyroidism and ophthalmopathy. TCRdb independently ran MiXCR on the multiplex PCR reads; one entry per CDR3 protein. The table has around 690,000 distinct CDR3 sequences, around 16% seen once. Sequencing input: blood. The receptors were sampled from a man between 45 and 60 years old with Graves' hyperthyroidism. CDR3s include the opening cysteine and the closing phenylalanine or tryptophan. Fields, in order: J gene, D gene, clone size, V gene, CDR3 protein, CDR3 DNA. D genes are given only for firm matches. Clone size is shown for a subset of rows, as once, few, many or a class of expanded clone.

TRBJ2-6 | NA | few | TRBV24-1 | CATSPSISGANVLTF | TGTGCCACCAGTCCGTCGATCTCTGGGGCCAACGTCCTGACTTTC
TRBJ2-2 | TRBD2 | few | TRBV20-1 | CSVWTSGRSQTGELFF | TGCAGTGTCTGGACTAGCGGGAGGAGTCAAACCGGGGAGCTGTTTTTT
TRBJ2-1 | NA | few | TRBV6-2/TRBV6-3 | CASSYSTTSVLYNEQFF | TGTGCCAGCAGTTACTCGACAACTTCTGTATTGTACAATGAGCAGTTCTTC
TRBJ1-2 | NA | NA | TRBV19 | CASSIAQAGNYGYTF | TGTGCCAGTAGTATAGCCCAGGCCGGGAACTATGGCTACACCTTC
TRBJ2-7 | NA | many | TRBV3-1 | CASSQRGSSYEQYF | TGTGCCAGCAGCCAACGGGGCAGCTCCTACGAGCAGTACTTC
TRBJ2-1 | NA | few | TRBV7-3 | CASIQRGQQFF | TGTGCCAGCATTCAACGGGGCCAACAGTTCTTC
TRBJ1-5 | NA | few | TRBV30 | CAWSNGNQPQHF | TGTGCCTGGAGTAACGGAAATCAGCCCCAGCATTTT
TRBJ2-7 | TRBD2 | many | TRBV20-1 | CSALGTSGRNPYEQYF | TGCAGTGCGCTCGGGACTAGCGGGAGGAACCCCTACGAGCAGTACTTC
TRBJ2-7 | TRBD2 | NA | TRBV7-2 | CASSFTSGEYEQYF | TGTGCCAGCAGCTTTACTAGCGGAGAGTACGAGCAGTACTTC
TRBJ2-2 | TRBD2 | many | TRBV20-1 | CSARDKWREGTGELFF | TGCAGTGCTAGAGATAAGTGGCGGGAGGGCACCGGGGAGCTGTTTTTT
TRBJ1-5 | NA | many | TRBV6-2/TRBV6-3 | CASSHIGQISNQPQHF | TGTGCCAGCAGTCATATCGGACAGATTAGCAATCAGCCCCAGCATTTT
TRBJ2-5 | TRBD2 | NA | TRBV9 | CAGSPHLAGGKETQYF | TGTGCCGGCAGCCCTCATCTGGCGGGAGGGAAAGAGACCCAGTACTTC
TRBJ2-5 | NA | NA | TRBV28 | CASSRWGPPKETQYF | TGTGCCAGCAGCCGATGGGGCCCTCCTAAAGAGACCCAGTACTTC
TRBJ2-7 | TRBD2 | few | TRBV20-1 | CSARQLLSGSYEQYF | TGCAGTGCTAGACAACTCCTTAGCGGGAGCTACGAGCAGTACTTC
TRBJ2-7 | TRBD1 | NA | TRBV2 | CASSDGQGLAEQYF | TGTGCCAGCAGTGACGGACAGGGTCTGGCCGAGCAGTACTTC
TRBJ1-1 | NA | many | TRBV2 | CASSEALRDTEAFF | TGTGCCAGCAGTGAAGCCCTTCGGGACACTGAAGCTTTCTTT
TRBJ1-4 | TRBD1 | many | TRBV30 | CAGMTGGNEKLFF | TGTGCCGGGATGACAGGGGGTAATGAAAAACTGTTTTTT
TRBJ1-4 | TRBD1 | many | TRBV12-3/TRBV12-4 | CASREGDSNEKLFF | TGTGCCAGCAGGGAGGGGGACAGTAATGAAAAACTGTTTTTT
TRBJ2-2 | TRBD2 | NA | TRBV5-1 | CASSLLAGPNTGELFF | TGCGCCAGCAGCTTACTAGCGGGTCCGAACACCGGGGAGCTGTTTTTT
TRBJ1-1 | NA | many | TRBV19 | CASSILGRANTEAFF | TGTGCCAGTAGTATTCTGGGCAGGGCGAACACTGAAGCTTTCTTT
TRBJ2-1 | TRBD2 | NA | TRBV12-3/TRBV12-4 | CASSPEGGRALEQFF | TGTGCCAGCAGTCCCGAGGGCGGGAGGGCCCTTGAGCAGTTCTTC
TRBJ1-2 | TRBD1 | NA | TRBV20-1 | CSDLGQGYGYTF | TGCAGTGACCTCGGACAGGGCTACGGCTACACCTTC
TRBJ2-7 | NA | few | TRBV12-3/TRBV12-4 | CASLQTETPYEQYF | TGTGCCAGCCTCCAGACAGAAACTCCCTACGAGCAGTACTTC
TRBJ2-7 | TRBD1 | many | TRBV6-1 | CASSRDRGYEQYF | TGTGCCAGCAGTCGGGACAGGGGCTACGAGCAGTACTTC
TRBJ2-2 | TRBD1 | NA | TRBV5-4 | CASSATGVLKGGELFF | TGTGCCAGCAGCGCGACAGGGGTCCTGAAGGGGGGGGAGCTGTTTTTT
TRBJ1-1 | TRBD1 | NA | TRBV5-6 | CASSQPGQEAFF | TGTGCCAGTAGCCAACCGGGACAGGAAGCTTTCTTT
TRBJ2-7 | NA | many | TRBV10-3 | CAISESDPAVYEQYF | TGTGCCATCAGTGAGTCGGATCCGGCGGTCTACGAGCAGTACTTC
TRBJ2-2 | NA | many | TRBV11-2 | CASSWVTTGELFF | TGTGCCAGCAGCTGGGTCACCACCGGGGAGCTGTTTTTT
TRBJ1-6 | TRBD1 | many | TRBV6-2/TRBV6-3 | CASRWTDRANSPLHF | TGTGCCAGCAGATGGACGGACAGGGCTAATTCACCCCTCCACTTT
TRBJ2-7 | NA | many | TRBV28 | CASRPLSERHYEQYF | TGTGCCAGCAGACCCCTAAGTGAGCGGCACTACGAGCAGTACTTC
TRBJ1-2 | TRBD1 | NA | TRBV20-1 | CSAPGTAYGYTF | TGCAGTGCCCCCGGGACAGCCTATGGCTACACCTTC
TRBJ1-6 | NA | few | TRBV4-1 | CASSQVVAAGNSSLHF | TGCGCCAGCAGCCAAGTTGTGGCGGCCGGTAATTCATCCCTCCACTTT
TRBJ1-3 | NA | few | TRBV7-2 | CASSLAPRDTIYF | TGTGCCAGCAGCTTAGCGCCTCGGGACACCATATATTTT
TRBJ1-2 | NA | NA | TRBV20-1 | CSAPLGAGQGDDGYTF | TGCAGTGCTCCGCTTGGAGCAGGACAAGGAGACGATGGCTACACCTTC
TRBJ1-2 | NA | NA | TRBV6-2/TRBV6-3 | CASSTGSGRDYGYTF | TGTGCCAGCAGCACCGGCTCGGGTCGCGACTATGGCTACACCTTC
TRBJ1-4 | NA | NA | TRBV9 | CASSVASRTPWRDEKLFF | TGTGCCAGCAGCGTAGCGAGTAGGACTCCTTGGAGGGATGAAAAACTGTTTTTT
TRBJ2-2 | TRBD1 | NA | TRBV24-1 | CATSDLTGGETGELFF | TGTGCCACCAGTGATTTGACAGGGGGCGAAACCGGGGAGCTGTTTTTT
TRBJ2-1 | TRBD1 | many | TRBV27 | CASSLYRGLTNEQFF | TGTGCCAGCAGTTTATACAGGGGCCTCACGAATGAGCAGTTCTTC
TRBJ2-1 | NA | few | TRBV25-1 | CASSHTSPDVQFF | TGTGCCAGCAGTCATACCTCCCCGGACGTGCAGTTCTTC
TRBJ2-5 | NA | NA | TRBV28 | CASSYTKETQYF | TGTGCCAGCAGTTACACTAAAGAGACCCAGTACTTC
TRBJ1-6 | TRBD1 | few | TRBV30 | CAWSGGRGNSPLHF | TGTGCCTGGAGTGGGGGCAGGGGGAATTCACCCCTCCACTTT
TRBJ1-2 | TRBD1 | many | TRBV10-3 | CAISEIGDRGWYTF | TGTGCCATCAGTGAAATAGGGGACAGGGGATGGTACACCTTC
TRBJ2-1 | NA | many | TRBV7-6 | CASSLVAAYNEQFF | TGTGCCAGCAGCTTAGTGGCGGCCTACAATGAGCAGTTCTTC
TRBJ1-1 | NA | many | TRBV25-1 | CASSDHRANTEAFF | TGTGCCAGCAGTGATCACAGGGCCAACACTGAAGCTTTCTTT
TRBJ1-1 | TRBD1 | many | TRBV30 | CAWSEGTVEAFF | TGTGCCTGGAGTGAGGGGACAGTTGAAGCTTTCTTT
TRBJ2-3 | TRBD1 | NA | TRBV20-1 | CSAKRQGLGDTQYF | TGCAGTGCTAAAAGACAGGGCCTCGGAGATACGCAGTATTTT
TRBJ1-1 | TRBD1 | many | TRBV7-2 | CASSWGQGDSMNTEAFF | TGTGCCAGCAGCTGGGGACAGGGAGATAGCATGAACACTGAAGCTTTCTTT
TRBJ1-5 | TRBD1 | many | TRBV6-1 | CASSGRGQASWQPQHF | TGTGCCAGCAGTGGTCGGGGACAGGCCTCGTGGCAGCCCCAGCATTTT
TRBJ1-2 | TRBD1 | NA | TRBV7-2 | CASSPRDRLNYGYTF | TGTGCCAGCAGCCCCCGGGACAGGCTCAACTATGGCTACACCTTC